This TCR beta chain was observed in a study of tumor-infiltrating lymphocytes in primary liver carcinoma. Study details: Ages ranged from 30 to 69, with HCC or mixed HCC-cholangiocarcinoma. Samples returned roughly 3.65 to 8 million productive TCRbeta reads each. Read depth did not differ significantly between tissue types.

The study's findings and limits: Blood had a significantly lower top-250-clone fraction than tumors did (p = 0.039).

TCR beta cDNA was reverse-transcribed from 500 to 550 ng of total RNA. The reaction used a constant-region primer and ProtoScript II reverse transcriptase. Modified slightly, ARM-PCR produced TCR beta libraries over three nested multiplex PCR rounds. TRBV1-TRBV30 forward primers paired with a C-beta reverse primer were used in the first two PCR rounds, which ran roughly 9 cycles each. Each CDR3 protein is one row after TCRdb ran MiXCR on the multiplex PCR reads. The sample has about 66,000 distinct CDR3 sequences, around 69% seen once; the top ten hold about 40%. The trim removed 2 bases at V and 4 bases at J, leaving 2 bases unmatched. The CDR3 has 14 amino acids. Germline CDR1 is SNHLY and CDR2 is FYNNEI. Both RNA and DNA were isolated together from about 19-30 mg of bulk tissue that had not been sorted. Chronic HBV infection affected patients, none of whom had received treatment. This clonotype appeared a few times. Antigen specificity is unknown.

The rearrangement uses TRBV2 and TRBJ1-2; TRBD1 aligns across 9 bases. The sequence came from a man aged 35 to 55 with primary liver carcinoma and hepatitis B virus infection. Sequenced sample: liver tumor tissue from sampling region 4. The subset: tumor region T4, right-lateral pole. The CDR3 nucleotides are TGTGCCAGCAGTGAAACAGGGGGCTCCTATGGCTACACCTTC. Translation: CASSETGGSYGYTF.